The clone carrying this T cell receptor (beta chain) showed up just once. Its antigen is unknown. Method: immunoSEQ multiplex PCR; TCRdb's copy keeps in-frame clones and lacks some. Here the sample spans more than 6,000 clones, about nine tenths being singletons. Repeated repertoire sampling spanned the course of chemoradiotherapy. The entry originates in a study of chemoradiotherapy in HPV16-positive cancers. Study-level findings and limits: Candidate HPV-specific clones and E7-related TCR motifs grew in tumor during treatment.

Trimming stripped 0 bases from V and 1 base from J, with 7 bases between. The length of the CDR3 is 15 residues. From germline, CDR1 is SGHNT and CDR2 YENEEA. This sequence was found in a human donor with HPV-associated anogenital cancer. Sequenced here: tumor tissue, sampled from a patient who underwent chemoradiotherapy. The chain employs TRBV11-3 and TRBJ1-3; D not certain. The CDR3 loop reads CASSLDWTSGNTIYF. The CDR3 nucleotides are TGTGCCAGCAGCTTAGATTGGACGTCTGGAAACACCATATATTTT.